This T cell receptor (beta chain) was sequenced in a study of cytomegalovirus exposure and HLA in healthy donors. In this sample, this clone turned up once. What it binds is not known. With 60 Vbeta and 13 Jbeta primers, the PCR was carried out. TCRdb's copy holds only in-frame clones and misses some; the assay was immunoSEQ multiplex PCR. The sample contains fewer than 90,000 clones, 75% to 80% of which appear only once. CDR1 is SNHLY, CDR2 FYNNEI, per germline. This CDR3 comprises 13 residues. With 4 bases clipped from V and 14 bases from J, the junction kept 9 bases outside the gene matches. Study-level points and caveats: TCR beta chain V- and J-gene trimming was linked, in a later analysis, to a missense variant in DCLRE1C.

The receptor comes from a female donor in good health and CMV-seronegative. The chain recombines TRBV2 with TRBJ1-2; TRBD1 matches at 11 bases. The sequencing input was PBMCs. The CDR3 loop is CASSAGTGGGRTF. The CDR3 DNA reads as TGTGCCAGCAGTGCCGGGACAGGGGGGGGCCGGACCTTC.